A single sample is the source of the 23 T cell receptor beta chains below, sequenced in a study of control samples from healthy donors and cancer patients. This table comes from immunoSEQ multiplex PCR, and its TCRdb copy is limited to in-frame clones, with some not included. Altogether about 18,000 clones are present, 80% to 90% being singletons, with the ten largest covering approximately 30%. The sample comprised PBMCs. These receptors were taken from a woman in her seventies with lung cancer.

V is TRBV20-1 and J is TRBJ2-5, with D unclear. CDR3 length equals 14 residues. CDR1 and CDR2 from the germline V gene are DFQATT and SNEGSKA (reference sequence). V dropped 6 bases and J dropped 2 bases, with 16 bases sitting between them. The CDR3 nucleotides read TGCAGTGCAAGTAACCCACAGTATCAAGAGACCCAGTACTTC. It yields the protein CSASNPQYQETQYF.

This rearrangement joins TRBV5-1 to TRBJ2-7, with 16 bases lining up with TRBD2. CDR3 length: 17 amino acids. V shed 0 bases and J 2 bases; nucleotides not matched to a gene: 2. CDR1 and CDR2 (germline): SGHRS, YFSETQ. DNA of the CDR3: TGCGCCAGCAGCTTGGGGGGGACTAGCGGGAGGGCCTACGAGCAGTACTTC. Protein product: CASSLGGTSGRAYEQYF.

The V gene is TRBV7-2, the J gene TRBJ2-7, with 13 bases that match TRBD2. Looked up from germline, CDR1 is SGHTA and CDR2 is FQGNSA. This CDR3 spans 17 amino acids. Trimming removed 1 base from V and 1 base from J; junction bases left unmatched: 4. In DNA, the CDR3 is TGTGCCAGCAGCTTAGGGACTAGCGGGAGAAGATCCTACGAGCAGTACTTC. This sequence encodes CASSLGTSGRRSYEQYF.

This clone was seen only once. J is TRBJ1-2 and V is TRBV27, with 10 bases fitting TRBD1. V lost 11 bases, J lost 5 bases, and 8 bases stayed unmatched. CDR1 and CDR2 (germline): MNHEY, SMNVEV (reference sequence). This CDR3 comprises 13 residues. The CDR3 sequence is CAASPGQGYGYTF. CDR3 in DNA: TGTGCCGCCTCTCCGGGACAGGGGTATGGCTACACCTTC.

This clone was found once. The chain is built from TRBV28 and TRBJ2-2; the match to TRBD2 covers 8 bases. V gave up 7 bases and J gave up 3 bases; unmatched junction bases: 7. CDR3 length: 15 amino acids. Germline CDR1 MDHEN, CDR2 SYDVKM. The chain's CDR3 is CASNPRGGDTGELFF. Written as DNA, the CDR3 is TGTGCCAGCAACCCTCGGGGGGGAGACACCGGGGAGCTGTTTTTT.

V usage is TRBV5-4 and J usage is TRBJ2-5, with D perhaps TRBD1 (8 bases). CDR3 length equals 13 residues. CDR1 and CDR2 (germline): SGHNT, YYREEE (reference sequence). V was cut by 4 bases and J by 5 bases, with 12 bases left in between. Here the CDR3 reads CASSIQGGETQYF. The DNA of the CDR3 is TGTGCCAGCAGCATACAGGGGGGGGAGACCCAGTACTTC.

The chain combines TRBV20-1 with TRBJ1-1; D is uncertain. Germline V gene data show CDR1 as DFQATT and CDR2 as SNEGSKA (reference sequence). The CDR3 extends over 13 amino acids. Trimming took 3 bases from V and 1 from J, leaving 9 bases between them. The CDR3 is CSASEDPNTEAFF. Here the CDR3 DNA reads TGCAGTGCTAGTGAGGACCCGAACACTGAAGCTTTCTTT.

The chain is built from TRBV7-9 and TRBJ1-4; TRBD1 agrees at 10 bases. J lost 5 bases, V lost 5 bases, and 5 bases had no gene match. The CDR3 contains 15 residues. The germline V gene encodes CDR1 SEHNR and CDR2 FQNEAQ (reference sequence). CDR3 region: CASSPWTGGNEKLFF. CDR3 DNA sequence: TGTGCCAGCAGCCCCTGGACAGGGGGGAATGAAAAACTGTTTTTT. The full variable domain, completed using reference TRBV7-9 and TRBJ1-4, is DTGVSQNPRHKITKRGQNVTFRCDPISEHNRLYWYRQTLGQGPEFLTYFQNEAQLEKSRLLSDRFSAERPKGSFSTLEIQRTEQGDSAMYLCASSPWTGGNEKLFFGSGTQLSVL.

This clone was seen once. V gene TRBV9 combines with J gene TRBJ2-2; the match to TRBD2 covers 8 bases. From germline, CDR1 is SGDLS and CDR2 YYNGEE. This CDR3 comprises 16 residues. V shed 7 bases and J 7 bases; nucleotides not matched to a gene: 15. The chain's CDR3 is CASGPLRLARLGELFF. DNA for the CDR3: TGTGCCAGCGGCCCGTTAAGACTAGCGAGGCTCGGGGAGCTGTTTTTT. Based on the CDR3 plus reference TRBV9 and TRBJ2-2, the full variable domain is DSGVTQTPKHLITATGQRVTLRCSPRSGDLSVYWYQQSLDQGLQFLIQYYNGEERAKGNILERFSAQQFPDLHSELNLSSLELGDSALYFCASGPLRLARLGELFFGEGSRLTVL.

The gene calls are TRBV9 and TRBJ2-3; D is uncertain. The CDR3 has 12 residues. V was shortened by 0 bases and J by 5 bases, with 4 bases between the two germline ends. The V gene's germline CDR1 is SGDLS and CDR2 YYNGEE. As DNA, the CDR3 is TGTGCCAGCAGCGTAGTAGGAGATACGCAGTATTTT. As protein: CASSVVGDTQYF.

In DNA, the CDR3 is TGCAGCGTTGCGGGAGCGGCTGGGGCCAACGTCCTGACTTTC. Its translation: CSVAGAAGANVLTF. The chain is built from TRBV29-1 and TRBJ2-6; perhaps TRBD2 as D (6 bases). The CDR3 spans 14 residues. Trimming pared 4 bases from V and 2 bases from J, leaving 9 bases between. Germline V gives CDR1 SQVTM, CDR2 ANQGSEA.

This clone was found a few times. The chain combines TRBV6-4 with TRBJ2-1; tentatively, D is TRBD1 (8 bases). Germline loops: CDR1 MRHNA, CDR2 SNTAGT. The V end lost 4 bases, the J end lost 7 bases, and 20 bases lay between the germline ends. The CDR3 covers 16 residues. CDR3 DNA: TGTGCCAGCAGTGCGGGACTCGGACAGGGAGGGAATGAGCAGTTCTTC. Translated: CASSAGLGQGGNEQFF.

The chain carries TRBV28 and TRBJ2-1; 9 nucleotides align to TRBD1. CDR3 size: 15 residues. Germline assignment: CDR1 MDHEN and CDR2 SYDVKM. Unmatched junction bases numbered 9, after V lost 5 bases and J lost 7 bases. The CDR3 loop is CASSPRTGAGNEQFF. The CDR3 DNA reads as TGTGCCAGCAGTCCTCGGACAGGGGCGGGGAATGAGCAGTTCTTC.

The gene calls are TRBV24-1 and TRBJ2-3; 7 nucleotides match TRBD2. Germline CDR1 and CDR2: KGHDR and SFDVKD. V was clipped by 2 bases and J by 3 bases; unmatched bases: 4. There are 15 residues in the CDR3. CDR3 bases: TGTGCCACCAGTGATTCCGGGAGGTGGACAGATACGCAGTATTTT. It codes for CATSDSGRWTDTQYF.

This chain links TRBV24-1 with TRBJ1-5; tentatively, D is TRBD1 (5 bases). Germline V gene sequence: CDR1 KGHDR, CDR2 SFDVKD. V was shortened by 7 bases and J by 4 bases, with 13 bases between the two germline ends. The CDR3 has 14 residues. The CDR3 DNA sequence: TGTGCCACCAGCTTTAGGGGATCGAATCAGCCCCAGCATTTT. This sequence encodes CATSFRGSNQPQHF.

This chain joins TRBV10-2 and TRBJ2-2, with D maybe TRBD1 (6 bases). V was trimmed by 6 bases and J by 6 bases, leaving 11 bases between them. Germline loops: CDR1 WSHSY, CDR2 SAAADI. CDR3 length: 13 amino acids. Here the CDR3 DNA reads TGCGCCAGCAGGGCCGGGACACCCGGGGAGCTGTTTTTT. Its translation is CASRAGTPGELFF.

This clone was counted a single time. The rearrangement links TRBV10-3 to TRBJ2-7; D call uncertain. The germline gives CDR1 ENHRY, CDR2 SYGVKD. V lost 0 bases, J lost 5 bases, and 11 bases lay in between. CDR3 length: 14 amino acids. CDR3 bases: TGTGCCATCAGTGAGTCACGGTCAGTGGACGAGCAGTACTTC. It translates to CAISESRSVDEQYF.

This clone was counted a single time. The V gene is TRBV15, the J gene TRBJ2-1, with D perhaps TRBD1 (5 bases). Germline V gene lookup returns CDR1 LNHNV and CDR2 YYDKDF (reference sequence). CDR3 length: 12 amino acids. V lost 8 bases and J lost 2, with 7 bases in between. Written as DNA, the CDR3 is TGTGCCACCCAACAGGCCTACAATGAGCAGTTCTTC. Its protein product is CATQQAYNEQFF.

The chain has TRBV7-8 and TRBJ2-5, with 10 bases matching TRBD2. This CDR3 comprises 14 residues. Germline V CDR1 and CDR2: SGHVS, FQNEAQ. Unmatched junction bases numbered 4, after V lost 4 bases and J lost 5 bases. For the CDR3, the DNA is TGTGCCAGCAGCTGGACTAGCGGCAGGGAGACCCAGTACTTC. It is translated as CASSWTSGRETQYF.

This clone has just a few counts. The rearrangement uses TRBV27 and TRBJ1-5; 7 nucleotides align to TRBD1. The V gene's germline CDR1 is MNHEY and CDR2 SMNVEV (reference sequence). This CDR3 comprises 17 residues. The ends lost 5 bases at V and 0 bases at J; junction bases unmatched: 10. CDR3: CASSLRGTVYSNQPQHF. The CDR3, as DNA: TGTGCCAGCAGTCTCAGGGGGACTGTCTATAGCAATCAGCCCCAGCATTTT.

The chain recombines TRBV5-8 with TRBJ1-3; D is ambiguous. The CDR3 is 18 amino acids. Trimming removed 0 bases from V and 0 bases from J, with 16 bases in between. The germline gives CDR1 SGHTS, CDR2 YDEGEE. CDR3 region: CASSLDSYSMGSGNTIYF. CDR3 nucleotide sequence: TGTGCCAGCAGCTTGGACTCTTACAGTATGGGCTCTGGAAACACCATATATTTT.

This clone appeared a few times. The V and J genes are TRBV4-2 and TRBJ1-5; no firm D call. The CDR3 extends over 16 amino acids. Germline CDR1 and CDR2: LGHNA and YNFKEQ. With 1 base removed from V and 6 bases from J, the gap between germline ends came to 16 bases. The CDR3 protein is CASSQGLSGAGQPQHF. Written as DNA, the CDR3 is TGTGCCAGCAGCCAAGGCCTGAGTGGAGCAGGTCAGCCCCAGCATTTT.

The count of this clone is one. This sequence joins TRBV18 and TRBJ1-1; 7 nucleotides match TRBD1. The CDR3 extends over 13 amino acids. Germline CDR1 and CDR2: KGHSH and LQKENI. The junction had 12 bases not matched to a gene; V was cut back by 8 bases and J by 9 bases. The CDR3 DNA follows: TGTGCCAGCCGCGGGGACAGTGCGGACAAAGCTTTCTTT. It is translated as CASRGDSADKAFF.